This TCR beta chain was sequenced during a study of yellow fever vaccine responses in identical twins. Study-wide findings and caveats: Twins' vaccine T cell response reportedly seemed partly convergent, partly personalized.

There are 15 residues in the CDR3. Germline values: CDR1 SGHNT, CDR2 YENEEA. Unmatched junction bases numbered 13, after V lost 8 bases and J lost 5 bases. This clonotype appeared a few times. Antigen: not known. TCRdb fed the RT-PCR reads into MiXCR, producing one record per CDR3 protein. The sample comprises 9,900 or so distinct CDR3 sequences, around four fifths of which are singletons, and roughly 2% rests with the top ten. This clonotype was obtained from a woman aged 18-35 years who received the yellow fever vaccine. This rearrangement joins TRBV11-3 to TRBJ2-5; 8 bases are a match to TRBD2. This material consisted of T cells from blood (PBMCs), unsorted or a sorted subset (not recorded which), taken before or after yellow fever vaccination (not recorded which). This chain's CDR3 is CASARLGLVFETQYF. The CDR3 nucleotides read TGTGCCAGCGCCCGACTGGGACTAGTCTTTGAGACCCAGTACTTC.